This record looks at one TCR beta chain sequence and its context. The antigen is not known. V lost 3 bases to trimming and J lost 5 bases; unmatched junction nucleotides: 12. The CDR3 length is 18 residues. The germline V gene has CDR1 LGHNA and CDR2 YNFKEQ. Primers included in the PCR were 60 Vbeta and 13 Jbeta primers. Assay used: immunoSEQ multiplex PCR; TCRdb lists only in-frame clones, some missing. Among about 33,000 clones listed, approximately 55% were seen once. These data originate in a study of cytomegalovirus exposure and HLA in healthy donors. Study-wide findings and caveats: Later analysis placed DRB1 highest and HLA-C lowest in TCR association rates, which differed by HLA locus.

This receptor was taken from a middle-aged woman in good health and CMV-seropositive. The chain couples TRBV4-2 to TRBJ1-6; TRBD1 agrees at 8 bases. What was sequenced was PBMCs. CDR3 loop: CASSHLEYSGQDNSPLHF. CDR3 in DNA: TGTGCCAGCAGCCACCTGGAATATTCGGGACAGGATAATTCACCCCTCCACTTT.